The clone carrying this T cell receptor (beta chain) was counted once. In the source study's methods: The authors estimated nucleated cell counts from reference gene primer amplification. Here immunoSEQ multiplex PCR was the method, and the copy in TCRdb shows in-frame clones only, minus some. V, J and clone size were drawn from that table, and D and trimming were deduced from the DNA. The data hold 200,000 to 250,000 clones, with around 81% observed a single time. The data originate from a study of blood T cell repertoires in COVID-19. Sequencing was carried out using peripheral blood. The source is a man aged 25 to 45 who had recovered from COVID-19.

The CDR3 reads CASSPGGRGYGYTF. In DNA form, the CDR3 reads TGTGCCAGCAGCCCGGGGGGTCGAGGCTATGGCTACACCTTC. The gene calls are TRBV9 and TRBJ1-2; perhaps TRBD1 as D (5 bases). The length of the CDR3 is 14 residues. CDR1 is SGDLS, CDR2 YYNGEE, per germline. Trimming shortened V by 4 bases and J by 4 bases, and 14 bases separated the two germline ends.